This paragraph reports one T cell receptor beta chain. The CDR3 is made up of 16 amino acids. Trimming took 3 bases from V and 3 from J; bases not matched to a gene: 4. Germline values: CDR1 SGHRS, CDR2 YFSETQ. Each subset's genomic DNA was shared equally among a number of immunoSEQ plates. TCRdb keeps only in-frame clones here, not all; method: immunoSEQ multiplex PCR. The sample holds approximately 500,000 clones, over 60% seen once. The entry originates in a study of shared clonotypes between healthy human individuals. This chain joins TRBV5-1 and TRBJ2-5; 14 positions match TRBD2. The clonotype originates from a woman aged 40 to 50 in good health. Some clones in this sample may be carry-over from other donors' samples. The sequenced material came from PBMCs. The CDR3 DNA is TGCGCCAGCAGCTCCGGGACTAGCGGGAGAAAAGAGACCCAGTACTTC. It translates to CASSSGTSGRKETQYF.